The 24 T cell receptor beta chains presented below share a single source sample, sequenced in a study of cytomegalovirus exposure and HLA in healthy donors. The primer mix had 60 Vbeta and 13 Jbeta primers. The method was immunoSEQ multiplex PCR; TCRdb's version includes in-frame clones alone and lacks a portion of them. The sample consists of around 140,000 clones, around 80% of them appearing once. Input material: PBMCs. The receptors were sampled from a woman aged 18-35 years in good health and CMV-seronegative.

This clone was seen a few times. V and J are TRBV4-1 and TRBJ1-1; D is ambiguous. Germline values: CDR1 MGHRA, CDR2 YSYEKL. The CDR3 totals 15 residues. V lost 1 base and J lost 0, with 9 bases in between. The CDR3 DNA follows: TGCGCCAGCAGCCAAGGAGGGTTAGTGAACACTGAAGCTTTCTTT. Translated: CASSQGGLVNTEAFF.

The V and J genes are TRBV29-1 and TRBJ2-7, with 7 nucleotides matching TRBD2. CDR3 size: 15 residues. V lost 5 bases to trimming and J lost 1 base; unmatched junction nucleotides: 11. In germline, CDR1 is SQVTM, CDR2 ANQGSEA. CDR3 region: CSVKDGGGSSYEQYF. The CDR3 DNA sequence: TGCAGCGTTAAGGATGGGGGAGGGTCATCCTACGAGCAGTACTTC.

The chain employs TRBV30 and TRBJ1-1; D unresolved. CDR3 length: 15 amino acids. V shed 0 bases and J shed 4 bases, with 15 bases lying between them. In germline, CDR1 is GTSNPN, CDR2 SVGIG (reference sequence). This chain's CDR3 is CAWSVRVQWSTEAFF. In DNA form, the CDR3 reads TGTGCCTGGAGTGTACGGGTACAATGGAGCACTGAAGCTTTCTTT. Using reference TRBV30 and TRBJ1-1 for the parts outside the CDR3, the full variable domain is SQTIHQWPATLVQPVGSPLSLECTVEGTSNPNLYWYRQAAGRGLQLLFYSVGIGQISSEVPQNLSASRPQDRQFILSSKKLLLSDSGFYLCAWSVRVQWSTEAFFGQGTRLTVV.

The chain joins TRBV7-9 to TRBJ2-3, with D possibly matching TRBD1 (6 bases). The V end lost 11 bases, the J end lost 4 bases, and 13 bases lay between the germline ends. The CDR3 has 12 residues. Germline V gene sequence: CDR1 SEHNR, CDR2 FQNEAQ (reference sequence). The CDR3 protein is CAAQGWPDTQYF. The CDR3 DNA sequence: TGTGCCGCTCAGGGGTGGCCAGATACGCAGTATTTT.

The rearrangement uses TRBV11-2 and TRBJ2-7, with 10 positions matching TRBD1. Looked up from germline, CDR1 is SGHAT and CDR2 is FQNNGV. Losses at the gene ends were 3 bases for V and 5 bases for J; bases not matched to a gene: 4. The CDR3 is 14 residues long. The CDR3 loop reads CASSFVGQGDEQYF. CDR3 nucleotide sequence: TGTGCCAGCAGCTTCGTCGGACAGGGGGACGAGCAGTACTTC.

V usage is TRBV5-4 and J usage is TRBJ2-1; D is ambiguous. This CDR3 has 14 residues. Trimming cost V 0 bases and J 0 bases, with 4 bases left between them. CDR1 and CDR2 from the germline V gene are SGHNT and YYREEE (reference sequence). CDR3 DNA: TGTGCCAGCAGCTTGGTCAGCTCCTACAATGAGCAGTTCTTC. It is translated as CASSLVSSYNEQFF.

The genes are TRBV29-1 and TRBJ1-4; 7 nucleotides line up with TRBD1. The V gene end was trimmed by 5 bases and the J gene end by 5 bases; junction bases not matched to a gene: 8. CDR3 length: 14 residues. CDR1 is SQVTM and CDR2 is ANQGSEA in the germline V gene. This CDR3 is CSVTKGGQNEKLFF. The CDR3 nucleotides read TGCAGCGTTACAAAGGGGGGACAGAATGAAAAACTGTTTTTT.

This clone has only a few counts. The chain recombines TRBV27 with TRBJ2-2; 8 bases are shared with TRBD2. This CDR3 is 15 amino acids long. CDR1 is MNHEY, CDR2 SMNVEV, per germline (reference sequence). J was trimmed by 1 base and V by 8 bases; bases with no gene match: 6. This CDR3 reads CASGLAGGNTGELFF. For the CDR3, the DNA is TGTGCCAGCGGGTTGGCGGGAGGGAACACCGGGGAGCTGTTTTTT.

CDR3 residues: CASSGASGNTIYF. The DNA for the CDR3 is TGTGCCAGCAGTGGCGCATCTGGAAACACCATATATTTT. This sequence joins TRBV6-1 and TRBJ1-3; D gene unclear. The germline V and J ends were trimmed by 4 bases and 1 base, with 5 bases remaining between them. In germline, CDR1 is MNHNS, CDR2 SASEGT. CDR3 size: 13 residues.

J is TRBJ2-1 and V is TRBV13; D is uncertain. The CDR3 has 11 residues. Per germline, CDR1 PRHDT and CDR2 FYEKMQ (reference sequence). V was clipped by 3 bases and J by 8 bases, with 5 bases between them. The CDR3 loop reads CASSFSHEQFF. The CDR3 bases are TGTGCCAGCAGCTTCTCCCATGAGCAGTTCTTC.

The V gene is TRBV30, the J gene TRBJ2-7, with 7 nucleotides matching TRBD1. There are 14 residues in the CDR3. J gave up 2 bases and V 3 bases, and 7 bases lay outside the gene matches. The germline V gene has CDR1 GTSNPN and CDR2 SVGIG (reference sequence). CDR3 bases: TGTGCCTGGAGCTCGACAGGGAGAACCTACGAGCAGTACTTC. Amino acid sequence: CAWSSTGRTYEQYF.

This chain uses TRBV6-1 with TRBJ2-7, with a weak D call TRBD1 (5 bases). Germline V gene sequence: CDR1 MNHNS, CDR2 SASEGT. V dropped 1 base and J dropped 0 bases, with 22 bases sitting between them. This CDR3 comprises 19 residues. The CDR3 nucleotides read TGTGCCAGCAGTGAAGGGGCAGGTTGGGGCGTATTGAGCTCCTACGAGCAGTACTTC. Protein sequence: CASSEGAGWGVLSSYEQYF.

This clone was found a few times. In the same sample, other DNA sequences code for this CDR3. V and J are TRBV5-6 and TRBJ2-7; D is unresolved. Germline V lookup: CDR1 SGHDT, CDR2 YYEEEE. The V end lost 1 base, the J end lost 4 bases, and 6 bases lay between the germline ends. The length of the CDR3 is 12 residues. CDR3 sequence: CASSLQLYEQYF. Written as DNA, the CDR3 is TGTGCCAGCAGCTTGCAACTATACGAGCAGTACTTC.

The chain joins TRBV13 to TRBJ2-1, with unresolved D. Germline CDR1 and CDR2: PRHDT and FYEKMQ (reference sequence). Trimming took off 8 bases at V and 0 bases at J, with 8 bases between the two ends. The CDR3 spans 13 residues. For the CDR3, the DNA is TGTGCCAGCCTCCTCGGCTCCTACAATGAGCAGTTCTTC. Its translation: CASLLGSYNEQFF.

This sequence joins TRBV18 and TRBJ2-1, with D perhaps matching TRBD1 (6 bases). Germline CDR1 and CDR2: KGHSH and LQKENI. V lost 3 bases, J lost 7 bases, and 16 bases lay in between. There are 15 residues in the CDR3. The CDR3 region has the DNA TGTGCCAGCTCACCCGGGGCAGGGGTAACGAATGAGCAGTTCTTC. It encodes CASSPGAGVTNEQFF. Supplemented by reference TRBV18 and TRBJ2-1, the full variable domain reads NAGVMQNPRHLVRRRGQEARLRCSPMKGHSHVYWYRQLPEEGLKFMVYLQKENIIDESGMPKERFSAEFPKEGPSILRIQQVVRGDSAAYFCASSPGAGVTNEQFFGPGTRLTVL.

The chain combines TRBV2 with TRBJ2-1; tentative D call: TRBD2 (6 bases). The CDR3 runs to 15 residues. Germline V gives CDR1 SNHLY, CDR2 FYNNEI. V lost 10 bases and J 1 base, leaving 17 bases between the germline ends. In DNA form, the CDR3 reads TGTGCCACCACGACCGGGGAGGAGTCCTACAATGAGCAGTTCTTC. Protein sequence: CATTTGEESYNEQFF.

The V and J genes are TRBV7-9 and TRBJ2-1, with 9 positions matching TRBD2. From germline, CDR1 is SEHNR and CDR2 FQNEAQ (reference sequence). With V trimmed by 5 bases and J by 7 bases, 9 bases remained unmatched. The CDR3 length is 15 residues. The DNA of the CDR3 is TGTGCCAGCAGCCTCCAAAGCGGGAGGAGGAATGAGCAGTTCTTC. It encodes CASSLQSGRRNEQFF. Full variable domain (remainder filled in from reference TRBV7-9 and TRBJ2-1): DTGVSQNPRHKITKRGQNVTFRCDPISEHNRLYWYRQTLGQGPEFLTYFQNEAQLEKSRLLSDRFSAERPKGSFSTLEIQRTEQGDSAMYLCASSLQSGRRNEQFFGPGTRLTVL.

This chain connects TRBV6-1 to TRBJ2-1, with D possibly being TRBD2 (5 bases). This CDR3 has 15 residues. V was trimmed by 1 base and J by 9 bases, leaving 16 bases between them. The germline V gene has CDR1 MNHNS and CDR2 SASEGT. The CDR3 DNA is TGTGCCAGCAGTGAAGGGGTGGGAGCGGTGGGTGAGCAGTTCTTC. It translates to CASSEGVGAVGEQFF.

The V call is TRBV7-9, the J call TRBJ1-2, with TRBD1 matching over 8 bases. Germline V gene sequence: CDR1 SEHNR, CDR2 FQNEAQ (reference sequence). The CDR3 consists of 15 residues. Losses at the gene ends were 1 base for V and 6 bases for J; bases not matched to a gene: 7. CDR3 amino acids: CASSLGTGITDGYTF. In DNA, the CDR3 is TGTGCCAGCAGCTTAGGGACAGGGATTACTGATGGCTACACCTTC.

The rearrangement joins TRBV4-1 to TRBJ1-2, with no clear D. The CDR3 length is 15 residues. CDR1 is MGHRA and CDR2 is YSYEKL in the germline V gene. V was shortened by 4 bases and J by 6 bases, with 18 bases between the two germline ends. The CDR3 bases are TGCGCCAGCAGCCGAGAGGAAACGGGTTCCGATGGCTACACCTTC. It is translated as CASSREETGSDGYTF.

The rearrangement uses TRBV11-3 and TRBJ2-7; a weak D match, TRBD1 (6 bases). The CDR3 totals 16 residues. Trimming removed 4 bases at V and 5 bases at J, with 21 bases between. The V gene's germline CDR1 is SGHNT and CDR2 YENEEA. CDR3 loop: CASSSGYQTGSDEQYF. In DNA form, the CDR3 reads TGTGCCAGCAGCTCGGGGTACCAAACAGGGTCGGACGAGCAGTACTTC.

The V and J genes are TRBV5-6 and TRBJ2-2; possible D gene TRBD2, 6 bases. Germline V gene sequence: CDR1 SGHDT, CDR2 YYEEEE. V was pared by 4 bases and J by 2 bases, with 9 bases between. CDR3 length: 14 residues. CDR3 region: CASSRDLNTGELFF. CDR3 nucleotide sequence: TGTGCCAGCAGCCGGGACTTAAACACCGGGGAGCTGTTTTTT. Filled out from reference TRBV5-6 and TRBJ2-2, the complete variable domain reads DAGVTQSPTHLIKTRGQQVTLRCSPKSGHDTVSWYQQALGQGPQFIFQYYEEEERQRGNFPDRFSGHQFPNYSSELNVNALLLGDSALYLCASSRDLNTGELFFGEGSRLTVL.

The rearrangement joins TRBV2 to TRBJ2-7, with 8 positions matching TRBD2. Germline V CDR1 and CDR2: SNHLY, FYNNEI. V lost 5 bases, J lost 1 base, and 7 bases stayed unmatched. The CDR3 has 15 amino acids. The CDR3 spells CASSPFPGGSYEQYF. The CDR3 coding sequence is TGTGCCAGCAGTCCATTTCCGGGAGGGTCCTACGAGCAGTACTTC.

This clone was recorded only once. CDR3 sequence reads: CASNTGETNYGYTF. The CDR3 DNA follows: TGTGCCAGTAACACAGGGGAGACTAACTATGGCTACACCTTC. The chain combines TRBV2 with TRBJ1-2; 7 positions match TRBD1. The CDR3 consists of 14 residues. Unmatched junction bases numbered 7, after V lost 9 bases and J lost 0 bases. Germline V CDR1 and CDR2: SNHLY, FYNNEI.